Presented here are 3 T cell receptor beta chains from one specimen sequenced in a study. TCRdb re-analysed the 5' RACE reads in MiXCR, keeping a single row per CDR3 protein. The data contain tens of thousands of distinct CDR3 sequences, roughly a fifth of them seen just once; the ten biggest clones take up under 5%. The sorted Tregs were CD4+CD25+CD127-/low cells. The sequenced material came from Tregs sorted from blood. The receptor source for this set is a female donor with breast cancer.

This clonotype was counted ten times or more. V gene TRBV7-2 combines with J gene TRBJ1-2; 7 nucleotides agree with TRBD1. Germline V gene data show CDR1 as SGHTA and CDR2 as FQGNSA. The CDR3 sequence is 15 residues long. Trimming at V came to 4 bases and at J to 10 bases, leaving 15 bases not matched to a gene. CDR3 bases: TGTGCCAGCAGCTCCCAAGTTCAGGGGCAGGGGGACTACACCTTC. Its protein product is CASSSQVQGQGDYTF.

This clonotype turned up a few times. The J gene is TRBJ2-7, the V gene TRBV28; 10 positions match TRBD1. In germline, CDR1 is MDHEN, CDR2 SYDVKM. The CDR3 is 15 amino acids. V lost 3 bases to trimming and J lost 4 bases; unmatched junction nucleotides: 6. The chain's CDR3 is CASSFPGTGVYEQYF. In DNA, the CDR3 is TGTGCCAGCAGTTTTCCTGGGACAGGGGTTTACGAGCAGTACTTC.

This clonotype occurred a few times. The CDR3 DNA reads as TGCAGTGCTAGTTTAGAGGTCTCAACTTTGAGCTCCTATAATTCACCCCTCCACTTT. As protein: CSASLEVSTLSSYNSPLHF. The chain combines TRBV20-1 with TRBJ1-6; D is undetermined. Germline CDR1 DFQATT, CDR2 SNEGSKA (reference sequence). V was trimmed by 3 bases and J by 0 bases, leaving 21 bases between them. The CDR3 is made up of 19 amino acids.